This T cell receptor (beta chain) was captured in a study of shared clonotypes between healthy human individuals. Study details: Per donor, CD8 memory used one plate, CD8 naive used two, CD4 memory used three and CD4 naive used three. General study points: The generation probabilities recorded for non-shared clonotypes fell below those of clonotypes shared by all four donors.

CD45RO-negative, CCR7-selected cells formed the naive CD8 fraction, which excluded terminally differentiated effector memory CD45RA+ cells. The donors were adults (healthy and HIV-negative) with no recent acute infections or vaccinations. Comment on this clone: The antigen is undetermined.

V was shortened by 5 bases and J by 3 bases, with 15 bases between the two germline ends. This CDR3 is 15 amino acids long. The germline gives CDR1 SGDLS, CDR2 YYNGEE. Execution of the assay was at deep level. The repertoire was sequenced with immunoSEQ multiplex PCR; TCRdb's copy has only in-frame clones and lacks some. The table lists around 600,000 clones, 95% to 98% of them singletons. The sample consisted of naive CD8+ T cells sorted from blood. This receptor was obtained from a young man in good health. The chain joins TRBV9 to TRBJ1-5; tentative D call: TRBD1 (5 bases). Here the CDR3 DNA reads TGTGCCAGCAGTGCTACCGGGACCATCAATCAGCCCCAGCATTTT. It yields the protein CASSATGTINQPQHF. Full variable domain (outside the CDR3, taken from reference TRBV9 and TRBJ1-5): DSGVTQTPKHLITATGQRVTLRCSPRSGDLSVYWYQQSLDQGLQFLIQYYNGEERAKGNILERFSAQQFPDLHSELNLSSLELGDSALYFCASSATGTINQPQHFGDGTRLSIL.